A selection of T cell receptor beta chains follows, all from one sample in a study of control samples from healthy donors and cancer patients. The assay was immunoSEQ multiplex PCR, and TCRdb's table has in-frame clones only and misses some. The sample records over 45,000 clones, approximately 89% being singletons. Sequenced sample: PBMCs. The receptors derive from a man aged 40-49 years with colorectal cancer. Both conserved end residues are part of each CDR3. Fields, in order: D gene, clone size, J gene, V gene, CDR3 protein, CDR3 DNA. A D gene is named only where the DNA matches it firmly. The size of a clone is reported for some rows only, either as once, few or many, or as a class for expanded clones.

D gene: -
clone size: -
J gene: TRBJ2-1
V gene: TRBV6-5
CDR3 protein: CASSRTTIQFF
CDR3 DNA: TGTGCCAGCAGTCGGACTACCATTCAGTTCTTC

D gene: TRBD1
clone size: -
J gene: TRBJ2-1
V gene: TRBV9
CDR3 protein: CASSAPGQGGNEQFF
CDR3 DNA: TGTGCCAGCAGCGCCCCGGGACAGGGGGGCAATGAGCAGTTCTTC

D gene: -
clone size: -
J gene: TRBJ1-2
V gene: TRBV5-4
CDR3 protein: CASSVYREVIGYTF
CDR3 DNA: TGTGCCAGCAGCGTCTACAGGGAAGTCATTGGCTACACCTTC

D gene: -
clone size: -
J gene: TRBJ1-4
V gene: TRBV18
CDR3 protein: CASSPRDGEKLFF
CDR3 DNA: TGTGCCAGCTCACCACGGGATGGGGAAAAACTGTTTTTT

D gene: TRBD2
clone size: -
J gene: TRBJ2-1
V gene: TRBV19
CDR3 protein: CASSEVLSGRNYNEQFF
CDR3 DNA: TGTGCCAGTAGCGAAGTTCTAAGCGGGAGAAATTACAATGAGCAGTTCTTC

D gene: TRBD2
clone size: -
J gene: TRBJ2-1
V gene: TRBV27
CDR3 protein: CASSWGLAGVFYNEQFF
CDR3 DNA: TGTGCCAGCAGTTGGGGACTAGCGGGAGTCTTCTACAATGAGCAGTTCTTC

D gene: -
clone size: -
J gene: TRBJ2-2
V gene: TRBV7-2
CDR3 protein: CASSLTVVRATGELFF
CDR3 DNA: TGTGCCAGCAGCTTAACGGTGGTCAGGGCCACCGGGGAGCTGTTTTTT

D gene: TRBD1
clone size: once
J gene: TRBJ2-7
V gene: TRBV28
CDR3 protein: CASSSQQGDEQYF
CDR3 DNA: TGTGCCAGCAGTTCCCAACAGGGGGACGAGCAGTACTTC

D gene: TRBD1
clone size: -
J gene: TRBJ2-7
V gene: TRBV7-9
CDR3 protein: CASSKGQGLIYEQYF
CDR3 DNA: TGTGCCAGCAGCAAAGGACAGGGGCTAATCTACGAGCAGTACTTC

D gene: TRBD2
clone size: -
J gene: TRBJ2-4
V gene: TRBV11-3
CDR3 protein: CASSLGAMSGTPHADIQYF
CDR3 DNA: TGTGCCAGCAGCTTAGGGGCGATGAGCGGGACTCCTCATGCGGACATTCAGTACTTC

D gene: -
clone size: few
J gene: TRBJ1-1
V gene: TRBV7-9
CDR3 protein: CASSVGRRATEAFF
CDR3 DNA: TGTGCCAGCAGCGTTGGGAGGAGGGCCACTGAAGCTTTCTTT

D gene: -
clone size: -
J gene: TRBJ1-3
V gene: TRBV3-1/TRBV3-2
CDR3 protein: CASSQEAGNTIYF
CDR3 DNA: TGTGCCAGCAGCCAAGAAGCTGGAAACACCATATATTTT

D gene: -
clone size: -
J gene: TRBJ1-1
V gene: TRBV30
CDR3 protein: CAWSLDHTEAFF
CDR3 DNA: TGTGCCTGGAGTCTGGACCACACTGAAGCTTTCTTT

D gene: TRBD1
clone size: -
J gene: TRBJ1-5
V gene: TRBV3-1/TRBV3-2
CDR3 protein: CASSSRDRGNQPQHF
CDR3 DNA: TGTGCCAGCAGCTCCCGGGACAGGGGTAATCAGCCCCAGCATTTT

D gene: -
clone size: -
J gene: TRBJ1-1
V gene: TRBV6-5
CDR3 protein: CASSLAMNTEAFF
CDR3 DNA: TGTGCCAGCAGTCTCGCCATGAACACTGAAGCTTTCTTT

D gene: TRBD2
clone size: -
J gene: TRBJ2-1
V gene: TRBV7-6
CDR3 protein: CASSHPTSGYNEQFF
CDR3 DNA: TGTGCCAGCTCCCACCCGACTAGCGGATACAATGAGCAGTTCTTC

D gene: -
clone size: -
J gene: TRBJ2-1
V gene: TRBV5-1
CDR3 protein: CASSLLRGEGEQFF
CDR3 DNA: TGCGCCAGCAGTCTCCTCAGGGGTGAGGGTGAGCAGTTCTTC

D gene: TRBD1
clone size: -
J gene: TRBJ2-2
V gene: TRBV11-3
CDR3 protein: CASSLGDRGGTGELFF
CDR3 DNA: TGTGCCAGCAGCTTAGGTGACAGGGGAGGCACCGGGGAGCTGTTTTTT

D gene: TRBD2
clone size: -
J gene: TRBJ2-1
V gene: TRBV6-5
CDR3 protein: CASKETSGRLNEQFF
CDR3 DNA: TGTGCCAGCAAAGAGACTAGCGGGAGACTCAATGAGCAGTTCTTC

D gene: -
clone size: -
J gene: TRBJ1-1
V gene: TRBV24-1
CDR3 protein: CATSDPNDVAGTFF
CDR3 DNA: TGTGCCACCAGTGATCCGAACGACGTGGCCGGGACTTTCTTT

D gene: -
clone size: -
J gene: TRBJ1-3
V gene: TRBV28
CDR3 protein: CASSLGGSGNTIYF
CDR3 DNA: TGTGCCAGCAGTTTGGGGGGTTCTGGAAACACCATATATTTT

D gene: -
clone size: -
J gene: TRBJ2-2
V gene: TRBV30
CDR3 protein: CAERGFEQENTGELFF
CDR3 DNA: TGTGCTGAACGGGGATTTGAACAGGAGAACACCGGGGAGCTGTTTTTT

D gene: -
clone size: -
J gene: TRBJ1-1
V gene: TRBV27
CDR3 protein: CASSPYGVNTEAFF
CDR3 DNA: TGTGCCAGCAGTCCCTACGGGGTGAATACTGAAGCTTTCTTT

D gene: -
clone size: -
J gene: TRBJ2-7
V gene: TRBV4-3
CDR3 protein: CASSQGTWSYEQYF
CDR3 DNA: TGCGCCAGCAGCCAAGGGACATGGTCCTACGAGCAGTACTTC

D gene: TRBD2
clone size: -
J gene: TRBJ2-1
V gene: TRBV19
CDR3 protein: CASCRREGQYEQFF
CDR3 DNA: TGTGCCAGTTGTCGGCGGGAGGGCCAGTATGAGCAGTTCTTC

D gene: -
clone size: -
J gene: TRBJ1-1
V gene: TRBV5-1
CDR3 protein: CAGRPQPGMNTEAFF
CDR3 DNA: TGCGCCGGGCGACCCCAACCTGGAATGAACACTGAAGCTTTCTTT

D gene: -
clone size: -
J gene: TRBJ2-5
V gene: TRBV9
CDR3 protein: CASSVGRVGETQYF
CDR3 DNA: TGTGCCAGCAGCGTAGGCCGGGTAGGCGAGACCCAGTACTTC

D gene: TRBD2
clone size: medium-sized
J gene: TRBJ2-2
V gene: TRBV7-8
CDR3 protein: CASSFQTSPNTGELFF
CDR3 DNA: TGTGCCAGCAGCTTTCAGACTAGCCCGAACACCGGGGAGCTGTTTTTT

D gene: -
clone size: -
J gene: TRBJ1-3
V gene: TRBV6-6
CDR3 protein: CASSTPGQGNTIYF
CDR3 DNA: TGTGCCAGCAGTACCCCAGGACAGGGAAACACCATATATTTT

D gene: -
clone size: -
J gene: TRBJ1-2
V gene: TRBV27
CDR3 protein: CASRYRRGSYGYTF
CDR3 DNA: TGTGCCAGCAGATACAGAAGGGGTAGCTATGGCTACACCTTC

D gene: -
clone size: -
J gene: TRBJ2-5
V gene: TRBV3-1/TRBV3-2
CDR3 protein: CASSLRGGQETQYF
CDR3 DNA: TGTGCCAGCAGCCTAAGGGGTGGGCAAGAGACCCAGTACTTC

D gene: -
clone size: -
J gene: TRBJ2-2
V gene: TRBV5-5
CDR3 protein: CASSLRTALANTGELFF
CDR3 DNA: TGTGCCAGCAGCCTCCGGACTGCACTAGCGAACACCGGGGAGCTGTTTTTT

D gene: TRBD1
clone size: -
J gene: TRBJ2-2
V gene: TRBV7-9
CDR3 protein: CASSLQGAGELFF
CDR3 DNA: TGTGCCAGCAGCTTACAGGGGGCCGGGGAGCTGTTTTTT

D gene: -
clone size: -
J gene: TRBJ1-1
V gene: TRBV12-5
CDR3 protein: CASGLVIGPNTEAFF
CDR3 DNA: TGTGCTAGTGGTTTGGTAATTGGCCCGAACACTGAAGCTTTCTTT

D gene: -
clone size: few
J gene: TRBJ1-2
V gene: TRBV7-9
CDR3 protein: CASSYPLDSYYGYTF
CDR3 DNA: TGTGCCAGCAGCTACCCCCTGGACAGCTACTATGGCTACACCTTC

D gene: TRBD1
clone size: -
J gene: TRBJ2-7
V gene: TRBV5-4
CDR3 protein: CASNAGGAASQQYF
CDR3 DNA: TGTGCCAGCAACGCAGGGGGCGCCGCTTCCCAGCAGTACTTC

D gene: -
clone size: -
J gene: TRBJ1-3
V gene: TRBV6-5
CDR3 protein: CASIPGRISGNTIYF
CDR3 DNA: TGTGCCAGCATCCCCGGACGGATCTCTGGAAACACCATATATTTT

D gene: -
clone size: -
J gene: TRBJ2-2
V gene: TRBV13
CDR3 protein: CASSPGSGELFF
CDR3 DNA: TGTGCCAGCAGCCCGGGGTCGGGGGAGCTGTTTTTT

D gene: -
clone size: few
J gene: TRBJ1-1
V gene: TRBV5-5
CDR3 protein: CASATWGGEAFF
CDR3 DNA: TGTGCCAGTGCAACATGGGGGGGAGAAGCTTTCTTT

D gene: TRBD1
clone size: once
J gene: TRBJ2-1
V gene: TRBV5-1
CDR3 protein: CASSWTGKGDEQFF
CDR3 DNA: TGCGCCAGCAGCTGGACAGGCAAGGGTGATGAGCAGTTCTTC

D gene: -
clone size: once
J gene: TRBJ2-5
V gene: TRBV7-9
CDR3 protein: CASSSRSGTRQETQYF
CDR3 DNA: TGTGCCAGCAGCTCTCGGTCAGGGACCAGGCAAGAGACCCAGTACTTC

D gene: TRBD2
clone size: -
J gene: TRBJ2-1
V gene: TRBV5-4
CDR3 protein: CASSFRAGGKYNEQFF
CDR3 DNA: TGTGCCAGCAGCTTTCGGGCGGGAGGGAAGTACAATGAGCAGTTCTTC

D gene: -
clone size: once
J gene: TRBJ1-1
V gene: TRBV6-5
CDR3 protein: CASSRGTMNTEAFF
CDR3 DNA: TGTGCCAGCAGTCGGGGTACCATGAACACTGAAGCTTTCTTT

D gene: TRBD1
clone size: -
J gene: TRBJ1-5
V gene: TRBV7-8
CDR3 protein: CASSRGTVNQPQHF
CDR3 DNA: TGTGCCAGCAGCCGAGGGACAGTCAATCAGCCCCAGCATTTT

D gene: TRBD2
clone size: -
J gene: TRBJ2-1
V gene: TRBV11-2
CDR3 protein: CASSLDGRAFRGNEQFF
CDR3 DNA: TGTGCCAGCAGCTTAGACGGGAGGGCTTTTAGGGGCAATGAGCAGTTCTTC

D gene: -
clone size: -
J gene: TRBJ1-4
V gene: TRBV5-1
CDR3 protein: CASSLWTATTNEKLFF
CDR3 DNA: TGCGCCAGCAGCTTATGGACAGCTACAACTAATGAAAAACTGTTTTTT

D gene: TRBD1
clone size: -
J gene: TRBJ1-3
V gene: TRBV3-1/TRBV3-2
CDR3 protein: CASSSRRTGVFSGNTIYF
CDR3 DNA: TGTGCCAGCAGCTCCCGTCGGACAGGCGTATTTTCTGGAAACACCATATATTTT

D gene: TRBD1
clone size: -
J gene: TRBJ1-1
V gene: TRBV5-1
CDR3 protein: CASSPQGAGLEAFF
CDR3 DNA: TGCGCCAGCAGCCCACAGGGGGCAGGTCTCGAAGCTTTCTTT

D gene: TRBD2
clone size: once
J gene: TRBJ2-7
V gene: TRBV5-1
CDR3 protein: CASSPSRLAGVYEQYF
CDR3 DNA: TGCGCCAGCAGCCCCTCCCGACTAGCGGGAGTCTACGAGCAGTACTTC

D gene: -
clone size: once
J gene: TRBJ1-2
V gene: TRBV6-5
CDR3 protein: CASGAVFSGYTF
CDR3 DNA: TGTGCCAGCGGCGCGGTGTTCTCTGGCTACACCTTC

D gene: -
clone size: -
J gene: TRBJ2-5
V gene: TRBV28
CDR3 protein: CASSVQGEGETQYF
CDR3 DNA: TGTGCCAGCAGTGTACAGGGGGAGGGAGAGACCCAGTACTTC

D gene: TRBD1
clone size: -
J gene: TRBJ2-7
V gene: TRBV6-6
CDR3 protein: CASSGQGLGYEQYF
CDR3 DNA: TGTGCCAGCAGCGGACAGGGTCTAGGGTACGAGCAGTACTTC

D gene: TRBD2
clone size: -
J gene: TRBJ2-7
V gene: TRBV6-5
CDR3 protein: CASRVAGGPYEQYF
CDR3 DNA: TGTGCCAGCAGGGTAGCGGGAGGTCCCTACGAGCAGTACTTC

D gene: -
clone size: -
J gene: TRBJ2-1
V gene: TRBV3-1/TRBV3-2
CDR3 protein: CASSQVRPASYNEQFF
CDR3 DNA: TGTGCCAGCAGCCAAGTACGGCCGGCATCCTACAATGAGCAGTTCTTC

D gene: -
clone size: -
J gene: TRBJ1-1
V gene: TRBV5-4
CDR3 protein: CASSLARANTEAFF
CDR3 DNA: TGTGCCAGCAGCTTGGCCAGGGCTAACACTGAAGCTTTCTTT

D gene: -
clone size: -
J gene: TRBJ1-5
V gene: TRBV19
CDR3 protein: CASSPNEQPQHF
CDR3 DNA: TGTGCCAGTAGTCCCAACGAACAGCCCCAGCATTTT